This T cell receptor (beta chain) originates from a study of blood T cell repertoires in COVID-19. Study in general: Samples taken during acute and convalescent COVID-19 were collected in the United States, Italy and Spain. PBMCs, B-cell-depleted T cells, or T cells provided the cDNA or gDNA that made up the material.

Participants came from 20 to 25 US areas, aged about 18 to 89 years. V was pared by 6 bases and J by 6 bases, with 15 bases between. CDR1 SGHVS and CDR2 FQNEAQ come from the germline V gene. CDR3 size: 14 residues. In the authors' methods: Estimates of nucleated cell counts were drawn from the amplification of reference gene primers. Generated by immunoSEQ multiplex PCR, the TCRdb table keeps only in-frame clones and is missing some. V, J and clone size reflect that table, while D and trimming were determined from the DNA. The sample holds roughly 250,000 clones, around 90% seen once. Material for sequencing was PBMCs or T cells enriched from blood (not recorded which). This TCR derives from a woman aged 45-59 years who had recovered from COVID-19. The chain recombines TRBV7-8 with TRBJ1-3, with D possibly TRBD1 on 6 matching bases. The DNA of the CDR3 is TGTGCCAGCAGTCCCCAACAGGGATTAAACACCATATATTTT. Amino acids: CASSPQQGLNTIYF.